This record covers a single T cell receptor (beta chain). Its antigen is unknown. Germline CDR1 LGHNA, CDR2 YNFKEQ. The CDR3 covers 14 residues. Trimming at V came to 0 bases and at J to 2 bases, leaving 0 bases not matched to a gene. This sample is drawn from a study of siplizumab effects on memory and regulatory T cells. The study, taken as a whole, reports: In unstimulated cells, naive T cells appeared more diverse than memory T cells and seemed major alloresponse contributors. Roughly 75-95% of proliferating CD4+ or CD8+ clones lacked an assignable naive or memory phenotype. Siplizumab caused a significant drop in alloreactive sequences traceable to unstimulated CD4+ memory cells. Tracing alloreactive clones into unstimulated subsets worked for only a minor fraction of them.

Only in-frame clones appear in the TCRdb table, and some are missing; sequencing was by immunoSEQ multiplex PCR. Of approximately 100,000 clones in the sample, about 91% were seen once. The chain combines TRBV4-2 with TRBJ1-2, with 7 bases matching TRBD1. The sample comprised Tregs sorted from blood. The sequence was collected from a human donor in good health. The DNA of the CDR3 is TGTGCCAGCAGCCAAGACAGGGGGAACTATGGCTACACCTTC. Protein sequence: CASSQDRGNYGYTF.